The 3 T cell receptor beta chains below were found in one sample sequenced in a study of blood T cell repertoires in COVID-19. Some clones are missing from TCRdb's copy, which holds only in-frame ones; the method was immunoSEQ multiplex PCR. The data contain about 60,000 clones, around 89% of them singletons. The sequenced sample was peripheral blood. Every receptor here comes from a man aged 55 to 70 with acute or convalescent COVID-19.

The chain couples TRBV6-1 to TRBJ2-3; a weak D match, TRBD2 (5 bases). Germline-derived CDR1 and CDR2 are MNHNS and SASEGT. With 2 bases removed from V and 1 base from J, the gap between germline ends came to 7 bases. This CDR3 spans 14 amino acids. This CDR3 reads CASSEISGTDTQYF. CDR3 bases: TGTGCCAGCAGTGAAATTAGCGGCACAGATACGCAGTATTTT.

The chain links TRBV18 to TRBJ2-7, with a weak D call TRBD1 (5 bases). V lost 3 bases, J lost 5 bases, and 8 bases lay in between. In germline, CDR1 is KGHSH, CDR2 LQKENI. This CDR3 is 12 amino acids long. CDR3 loop: CASSPVRDEQYF. The DNA for the CDR3 is TGTGCCAGCTCACCGGTCAGGGACGAGCAGTACTTC.

This chain connects TRBV7-3 to TRBJ2-6; D is undetermined. The CDR3 has 17 amino acids. Germline assignment: CDR1 SGHTA and CDR2 FQGTGA. Trimming left V 2 bases short and J 4 bases short, with 15 bases between. The CDR3 protein is CASSLGPLQAGANVLTF. The CDR3 DNA sequence: TGTGCCAGCAGCTTAGGTCCTCTCCAGGCGGGGGCCAACGTCCTGACTTTC.